The clone carrying this T cell receptor beta chain was counted many times. The antigen is not known. TCRdb re-derived calls from the 5' RACE reads in MiXCR, one entry per CDR3 protein. The table lists 180,000 or so distinct CDR3 sequences, 11% of them singletons, with 25% to 35% in the top ten. The data stem from a study of CD8 T cells in ankylosing spondylitis. Study-wide findings and caveats: Disease-associated clones were CD8+ and fairly uncommon in peripheral blood.

The germline CDR1 and CDR2 sequences are SGHAT and FQNNGV. The CDR3 sequence is 14 residues long. Trimming left V 1 base short and J 2 bases short, with 9 bases between. The sequence was obtained from a male donor with ankylosing spondylitis or in good health (not recorded which). V usage is TRBV11-2 and J usage is TRBJ2-7; no clear D. The sequenced sample was blood, either unsorted or a sorted T cell fraction (not recorded which). The CDR3 bases are TGTGCCAGCAGCTTAGGGGTAGGAGCCTACGAGCAGTACTTC. It specifies CASSLGVGAYEQYF.